This T cell receptor (beta chain) was found in a study of OX40 agonist ivuxolimab in advanced cancers. Study-wide background: Patients were dosed with the agonistic anti-OX40 (CD134) antibody ivuxolimab. Among those treated, three patients had partial responses, one with hepatocellular carcinoma and two with cutaneous melanoma. Antecedent anti-PD-1, anti-PD-L1 or anti-CTLA-4 therapy was permissible, with 40% having received some.

TCRdb keeps only in-frame clones here, not all; method: immunoSEQ multiplex PCR. The profile shows around 76,000 clones, around 86% of them singletons. Germline V gives CDR1 WNHNN, CDR2 SYGVQD (reference sequence). CDR3 length: 16 residues. The junction had 6 bases not matched to a gene; V was cut back by 0 bases and J by 4 bases. The study's findings and limits: Some nonresponders additionally presented with little normalized T-cell clonal expansion.

Of note for this clone: Its antigen is still unknown.

The rearrangement links TRBV10-1 to TRBJ1-5; 7 bases match TRBD1. The sample consisted of CD4+ or CD8+ T cells sorted from blood, taken in a trial of the OX40 agonist ivuxolimab. This clonotype originated in an adult with an advanced solid tumor such as melanoma, head and neck, liver or kidney cancer. CDR3 nucleotides: TGCGCCAGCAGTGAGTCCGTACCCAGGGGGAATCAGCCCCAGCATTTT. Translation: CASSESVPRGNQPQHF.